These T cell receptor beta chains were read from a single sample in a study of post-analysis software for immune sequencing data. TCRdb processed the PCR reads anew with MiXCR; each CDR3 protein has one entry. The sample shows about 760,000 distinct CDR3 sequences, about 27% of them seen only once. The sample taken for sequencing was blood. The receptors come from a girl aged 5-17 years with multiple sclerosis. CDR3s include the opening cysteine and the closing phenylalanine or tryptophan. The D gene is left open where the match is weak. Some rows mark clone size as missing; the rest say once, few, many or name a class of expanded clone.

few,TRBD1,TRBJ2-3,TRBV10-3,CAISGSLPGQITDTQYF,TGTGCCATCAGTGGATCCCTCCCGGGACAGATCACAGATACGCAGTATTTT
many,TRBD2,TRBJ2-1,TRBV20-1,CSAAGTSSYNEQFF,TGCAGTGCTGCCGGGACTAGCTCCTACAATGAGCAGTTCTTC
few,TRBD1,TRBJ1-2,TRBV29-1,CSVSTTGGAYYGYTF,TGCAGCGTGTCGACCACAGGGGGCGCGTACTATGGCTACACCTTC
NA,TRBD1,TRBJ2-3,TRBV9,CASGQGTSTDTQYF,TGTGCCAGTGGACAGGGGACTAGCACAGATACGCAGTATTTT
few,NA,TRBJ2-1,TRBV18,CASSPGESDVYNEQFF,TGTGCCAGCTCACCGGGAGAATCGGACGTCTACAATGAGCAGTTCTTC
NA,NA,TRBJ1-4,TRBV7-8,CASSLRQAFNEKLFF,TGTGCCAGCAGCTTGAGACAGGCTTTTAATGAAAAACTGTTTTTT
many,NA,TRBJ2-4,TRBV27,CASSSRLAKNIQYF,TGTGCCAGCAGTTCACGACTAGCCAAAAACATTCAGTACTTC
few,TRBD2,TRBJ2-1,TRBV7-8,CASSHGLADYNEQFF,TGTGCCAGCAGCCACGGACTAGCGGACTACAATGAGCAGTTCTTC
many,NA,TRBJ1-2,TRBV7-2,CASSPNGAPGYTF,TGTGCCAGCAGCCCGAATGGGGCTCCAGGCTACACCTTC
NA,NA,TRBJ2-5,TRBV20-1,CSAFTIWGPTRETQYF,TGCAGTGCTTTCACAATCTGGGGTCCCACCAGGGAGACCCAGTACTTC
NA,TRBD2,TRBJ2-1,TRBV6-2/TRBV6-3,CASSPTSEDNEQFF,TGTGCCAGCAGTCCCACTAGCGAAGACAATGAGCAGTTCTTC
few,TRBD1,TRBJ2-5,TRBV13,CASSSGGSGETQYF,TGTGCCAGCAGCTCAGGGGGTTCGGGAGAGACCCAGTACTTC
NA,NA,TRBJ2-2,TRBV5-1,CASSLEPGAVGELFF,TGCGCCAGCAGTTTGGAACCAGGGGCGGTCGGGGAGCTGTTTTTT
NA,NA,TRBJ1-5,TRBV11-2,CASSLHGGNQPQHF,TGTGCCAGCAGCTTACACGGGGGGAATCAGCCCCAGCATTTT
NA,NA,TRBJ2-1,TRBV5-1,CASSLEIPHEQFF,TGCGCCAGCAGCTTGGAAATTCCGCATGAGCAGTTCTTC
NA,NA,TRBJ2-1,TRBV2,CAGSPTTGGATNEQFF,TGTGCCGGCAGTCCTACGACCGGGGGCGCAACTAATGAGCAGTTCTTC
once,TRBD1,TRBJ2-3,TRBV6-2/TRBV6-3,CAGSYFLGGADTQYF,TGTGCCGGCAGTTACTTTTTAGGGGGCGCAGATACGCAGTATTTT